Below, 32 T cell receptor beta chains from the same sample are listed, as sequenced in a study of shared clonotypes between healthy human individuals. Only in-frame clones appear in the TCRdb table, and some are missing; sequencing was by immunoSEQ multiplex PCR. The sample yields approximately 340,000 clones, more than 60% seen once. The sequencing input was memory CD4+ T cells sorted from blood. The subset here: CD45RA-negative fraction. These receptor sequences come from a man aged 25-45 years in good health.

This clone occurred a few times. The V call is TRBV7-2, the J call TRBJ2-3, with D hard to call. This CDR3 is 17 amino acids long. Trimming stripped 0 bases from V and 2 bases from J, with 15 bases between. The germline V gene encodes CDR1 SGHTA and CDR2 FQGNSA. The CDR3 is CASSLATAWSNTDTQYF. CDR3 DNA sequence: TGTGCCAGCAGCTTAGCCACAGCATGGTCAAACACAGATACGCAGTATTTT.

The gene calls are TRBV7-2 and TRBJ1-1; D is unresolved. Trimming pared 0 bases from V and 5 bases from J, leaving 10 bases between. The CDR3 totals 14 residues. Germline V gives CDR1 SGHTA, CDR2 FQGNSA. The DNA of the CDR3 is TGTGCCAGCAGCTTAGCGATGGGAAAGACTGAAGCTTTCTTT. The encoded protein is CASSLAMGKTEAFF. The entire variable domain, with the rest obtained from reference TRBV7-2 and TRBJ1-1, is as follows: GAGVSQSPSNKVTEKGKDVELRCDPISGHTALYWYRQSLGQGLEFLIYFQGNSAPDKSGLPSDRFSAERTGGSVSTLTIQRTQQEDSAVYLCASSLAMGKTEAFFGQGTRLTVV.

The DNA for the CDR3 is TGTGCCACCAGCAGAGATCGGATGGGTTCCTACGATACGCAGTATTTT. This codes for CATSRDRMGSYDTQYF. The chain combines TRBV15 with TRBJ2-3; D gene unclear. The germline V gene encodes CDR1 LNHNV and CDR2 YYDKDF (reference sequence). The CDR3 covers 16 residues. V was pared by 0 bases and J by 6 bases, with 16 bases between.

The CDR3 loop is CASSVDGRQNEKLFF. CDR3 DNA sequence: TGTGCCAGCAGCGTAGATGGACGCCAAAATGAAAAACTGTTTTTT. This chain joins TRBV9 and TRBJ1-4, with D uncertain. Germline V gene lookup returns CDR1 SGDLS and CDR2 YYNGEE. This CDR3 spans 15 amino acids. Trimming removed 0 bases from V and 5 bases from J, with 11 bases in between. The full variable domain, in which reference TRBV9 and TRBJ1-4 provide the parts outside the CDR3, is DSGVTQTPKHLITATGQRVTLRCSPRSGDLSVYWYQQSLDQGLQFLIQYYNGEERAKGNILERFSAQQFPDLHSELNLSSLELGDSALYFCASSVDGRQNEKLFFGSGTQLSVL.

Notes on this clone: The sample contains more than one DNA sequence encoding this CDR3. This chain joins TRBV9 and TRBJ2-7, with D perhaps TRBD1 or TRBD2 (5 bases each). The germline CDR1 and CDR2 sequences are SGDLS and YYNGEE. This CDR3 comprises 14 residues. Trimming shortened V by 4 bases and J by 0 bases, and 11 bases separated the two germline ends. CDR3 sequence: CASSPGTASYEQYF. The CDR3 bases are TGTGCCAGCAGCCCTGGGACGGCCTCCTACGAGCAGTACTTC.

The chain couples TRBV10-1 to TRBJ2-5, with D uncertain. Germline V gene data show CDR1 as WNHNN and CDR2 as SYGVQD (reference sequence). V was trimmed by 8 bases and J by 7 bases, leaving 20 bases between them. The CDR3 is 14 amino acids. The CDR3 is CASPPPRGRRTQYF. The CDR3 DNA is TGCGCCAGCCCCCCCCCGCGCGGACGGAGGACCCAGTACTTC.

The chain employs TRBV19 and TRBJ2-7; no reliable D call. The V gene's germline CDR1 is LNHDA and CDR2 SQIVND (reference sequence). The CDR3 sequence is 11 residues long. V was shortened by 5 bases and J by 5 bases, with 7 bases between the two germline ends. The CDR3 DNA follows: TGTGCCAGTAGTCAGTACCACGAGCAGTACTTC. It specifies CASSQYHEQYF.

The sample holds one count of this clone. The chain carries TRBV30 and TRBJ2-5; D is uncertain. Germline V CDR1 and CDR2: GTSNPN, SVGIG (reference sequence). The CDR3 contains 13 residues. V lost 3 bases and J 1 base, leaving 9 bases between the germline ends. The CDR3 here is CAWRRASQETQYF. Here the CDR3 DNA reads TGTGCCTGGAGGAGAGCAAGCCAAGAGACCCAGTACTTC.

This clone was found a few times. J is TRBJ1-4 and V is TRBV19, with D uncertain. The CDR3 extends over 17 amino acids. Per the germline V gene, CDR1 is LNHDA and CDR2 is SQIVND (reference sequence). V was shortened by 0 bases and J by 10 bases, with 21 bases between the two germline ends. The CDR3 here is CASSIDPWISRGGKLFF. The CDR3 bases are TGTGCCAGTAGTATAGATCCCTGGATTTCGCGGGGAGGAAAACTGTTTTTT.

The chain combines TRBV7-6 with TRBJ2-5; the D is unclear. V was cut by 4 bases and J by 4 bases, with 10 bases left in between. This CDR3 region has 13 residues. CDR1 and CDR2 from the germline V gene are SGHVS and FNYEAQ. This CDR3 is CASSYVFGETQYF. The CDR3 nucleotides read TGTGCCAGCAGCTACGTGTTCGGAGAGACCCAGTACTTC.

The V gene is TRBV9, the J gene TRBJ2-1; the D is unclear. Deletions cut 3 bases from V and 9 bases from J, with 13 bases between. This CDR3 spans 13 amino acids. Germline V gene data show CDR1 as SGDLS and CDR2 as YYNGEE. The CDR3 DNA reads TGTGCCAGCAGCGGCTGGATGTCCCGTGAGCAGTTCTTC. Its translation is CASSGWMSREQFF.

The chain joins TRBV30 to TRBJ2-1, with D possibly being TRBD1 (5 bases). The CDR3 runs to 13 residues. Germline V gene sequence: CDR1 GTSNPN, CDR2 SVGIG (reference sequence). V lost 4 bases, J lost 4 bases, and 11 bases lay in between. CDR3 sequence: CAWNSGKYNEQFF. The CDR3 DNA reads as TGTGCCTGGAATTCAGGGAAGTACAATGAGCAGTTCTTC.

V is TRBV13 and J is TRBJ2-3, with a possible D match to TRBD1 (6 bases). CDR1 and CDR2 (germline): PRHDT, FYEKMQ (reference sequence). The germline V and J ends were trimmed by 5 bases and 3 bases, with 12 bases remaining between them. The CDR3 extends over 14 amino acids. This CDR3 reads CASSPTGMTDTQYF. The CDR3 DNA sequence: TGTGCCAGCAGCCCTACAGGGATGACAGATACGCAGTATTTT. The whole variable domain, filled in from reference TRBV13 and TRBJ2-3, reads AAGVIQSPRHLIKEKRETATLKCYPIPRHDTVYWYQQGPGQDPQFLISFYEKMQSDKGSIPDRFSAQQFSDYHSELNMSSLELGDSALYFCASSPTGMTDTQYFGPGTRLTVL.

This clone was found a few times. CDR3 DNA sequence: TGTGCCAGCAGCTTAGCGTGGCGGGGGAGCACAGATACGCAGTATTTT. Translated: CASSLAWRGSTDTQYF. The rearrangement uses TRBV7-2 and TRBJ2-3, with 7 bases identical to TRBD2. Losses at the gene ends were 0 bases for V and 0 bases for J; bases not matched to a gene: 3. The CDR3 has 16 residues. Germline CDR1 reads SGHTA; CDR2 reads FQGNSA.

In regard to this clone: The likely explanation is a read error, given a far larger clone one base away. The genes are TRBV2 and TRBJ2-3; D is unclear. The V gene's germline CDR1 is SNHLY and CDR2 FYNNEI. The V and J ends lost 4 bases and 2 bases respectively, with 10 bases between them. The CDR3 runs to 14 residues. In DNA form, the CDR3 reads TGTGCCAGCAGTGGACCGCTAGACACAGATACGCAGTATTTT. It specifies CASSGPLDTDTQYF.

The CDR3 DNA reads TGTGCCAGCAGCGTCGACTCTCTGAACACCGGGGAGCTGTTTTTT. Protein product: CASSVDSLNTGELFF. The J gene is TRBJ2-2, the V gene TRBV9; D gene unclear. CDR1 and CDR2 from the germline V gene are SGDLS and YYNGEE. This CDR3 has 15 amino acids. Trimming removed 2 bases at V and 1 base at J, with 9 bases between. The full variable domain, in which reference TRBV9 and TRBJ2-2 provide the parts outside the CDR3, is DSGVTQTPKHLITATGQRVTLRCSPRSGDLSVYWYQQSLDQGLQFLIQYYNGEERAKGNILERFSAQQFPDLHSELNLSSLELGDSALYFCASSVDSLNTGELFFGEGSRLTVL.

This clone was counted a single time. One junction end does not reproduce the germline sequence, and a read error may be involved. V is TRBV7-7 and J is TRBJ2-3; D gene unclear. The length of the CDR3 is 14 residues. Germline loops: CDR1 SSHAT, CDR2 FNYEAQ (reference sequence). The CDR3 region has the DNA TGTGCTAGCAGCCTTGATTCTGGCACAGATACGCAGTATTTT. Its translation: CASSLDSGTDTQYF.

The rearrangement uses TRBV7-6 and TRBJ2-3, with 9 nucleotides matching TRBD1. Germline-derived CDR1 and CDR2 are SGHVS and FNYEAQ. With V trimmed by 5 bases and J by 2 bases, 17 bases remained unmatched. The CDR3 loop spans 19 amino acids. The CDR3 sequence is CASSKQGASGNRNTDTQYF. The CDR3, as DNA: TGTGCCAGCAGCAAACAGGGGGCGAGTGGGAATCGAAACACAGATACGCAGTATTTT. Together with reference TRBV7-6 and TRBJ2-3, the CDR3 gives the full variable domain: GAGVSQSPRYKVTKRGQDVALRCDPISGHVSLYWYRQALGQGPEFLTYFNYEAQQDKSGLPNDRFSAERPEGSISTLTIQRTEQRDSAMYRCASSKQGASGNRNTDTQYFGPGTRLTVL.

V and J are TRBV11-2 and TRBJ2-1; 13 positions agree with TRBD2. Germline loops: CDR1 SGHAT, CDR2 FQNNGV. Trimming removed 3 bases from V and 8 bases from J; junction bases left unmatched: 7. The CDR3 has 16 residues. CDR3 in amino acids: CASSLVLAGGGHEQFF. In nucleotides, the CDR3 is TGTGCCAGCAGCTTGGTACTAGCGGGAGGGGGGCATGAGCAGTTCTTC.

The chain recombines TRBV29-1 with TRBJ2-1; D not certain. Between the trimmed V and J ends, which lost 5 bases and 3 bases, there was a span of 5 bases. Germline V gene sequence: CDR1 SQVTM, CDR2 ANQGSEA. The CDR3 totals 11 residues. DNA of the CDR3: TGCAGCGTTAACGACTACAATGAGCAGTTCTTC. It yields the protein CSVNDYNEQFF.

In DNA form, the CDR3 reads TGCAGCGCGAGTAGTAGGGGGTACAATGAGCAGTTCTTC. It translates to CSASSRGYNEQFF. The chain is built from TRBV29-1 and TRBJ2-1, with TRBD1 as a possible D gene (6 bases). The germline V gene has CDR1 SQVTM and CDR2 ANQGSEA. CDR3 length: 13 residues. V lost 7 bases and J lost 4, with 14 bases in between.

This clone was seen only a few times. This chain links TRBV30 with TRBJ1-1; D remains ambiguous. Deletions cut 5 bases from V and 3 bases from J, with 13 bases between. Germline V lookup: CDR1 GTSNPN, CDR2 SVGIG (reference sequence). The CDR3 is 13 residues long. The chain's CDR3 is CAWVRGQDTEAFF. CDR3 DNA: TGTGCCTGGGTAAGAGGCCAGGACACTGAAGCTTTCTTT.

The chain recombines TRBV6-5 with TRBJ2-3; 9 bases map to TRBD2. There are 13 residues in the CDR3. The V and J ends lost 2 bases and 6 bases, in that order; junction bases with no gene match: 0. The germline gives CDR1 MNHEY, CDR2 SVGAGI. The CDR3 bases are TGTGCCAGCAGTTACACTAGCGGGGATACGCAGTATTTT. Translated, it gives CASSYTSGDTQYF.

This clone was counted at least ten times. This chain joins TRBV19 and TRBJ1-1, with D perhaps matching TRBD1 (5 bases). Germline V gene sequence: CDR1 LNHDA, CDR2 SQIVND (reference sequence). Trimming left V 7 bases short and J 5 bases short, with 14 bases between. The CDR3 is 13 residues long. The CDR3: CASKNDGGTEAFF. CDR3 DNA: TGTGCCAGTAAGAACGATGGGGGGACTGAAGCTTTCTTT.

This sequence joins TRBV5-6 and TRBJ2-3; 13 bases are shared with TRBD2. The J segment lost 8 bases and the V segment lost 4 bases, leaving 10 bases of the junction unmatched. The CDR3 runs 16 residues. Germline loops: CDR1 SGHDT, CDR2 YYEEEE. The CDR3 bases are TGTGCCAGCAGCACAAGGACTAGCGGGAGTTTTGGTACGCAGTATTTT. Its translation: CASSTRTSGSFGTQYF.

V is TRBV11-2 and J is TRBJ2-7; 11 positions agree with TRBD2. With 7 bases clipped from V and 0 bases from J, the junction kept 5 bases outside the gene matches. CDR1 and CDR2 from the germline V gene are SGHAT and FQNNGV. The CDR3 is 15 residues long. CDR3: CASMITSGSSYEQYF. In nucleotides, the CDR3 is TGTGCCAGCATGATAACTAGCGGGAGCTCCTACGAGCAGTACTTC.

The chain recombines TRBV7-2 with TRBJ1-1; D possibly corresponds to TRBD1 (5 bases). Germline lookup yields CDR1 SGHTA and CDR2 FQGNSA. Trimming took 6 bases from V and 0 from J, leaving 11 bases between them. This CDR3 spans 14 amino acids. The CDR3 DNA sequence: TGTGCCAGCAGAAAGGGACCGTTGAACACTGAAGCTTTCTTT. Translation gives CASRKGPLNTEAFF.

There are many counts of this clone. The chain recombines TRBV4-3 with TRBJ2-7; 9 positions match TRBD2. The CDR3 is made up of 15 amino acids. V lost 1 base to trimming and J lost 4 bases; unmatched junction nucleotides: 5. CDR1 is LGHNA, CDR2 YSLEER, per germline. The CDR3 DNA sequence: TGCGCCAGCAGCCAAGGGGCTAGCGGGACTTACGAGCAGTACTTC. Amino acids: CASSQGASGTYEQYF.

The chain recombines TRBV28 with TRBJ1-5, with 9 bases matching TRBD1. With 6 bases clipped from V and 4 bases from J, the junction kept 4 bases outside the gene matches. Germline V CDR1 and CDR2: MDHEN, SYDVKM. This CDR3 is built from 14 residues. The CDR3 DNA is TGTGCCAGCAGCCGGGACAGGGTAAATCAGCCCCAGCATTTT. It yields the protein CASSRDRVNQPQHF.

The CDR3 DNA follows: TGTGCCTGGAGTATGGTTTCGGAGCAGTACTTC. Protein sequence: CAWSMVSEQYF. The chain is built from TRBV30 and TRBJ2-7; D call uncertain. Deletions cut 2 bases from V and 7 bases from J, with 9 bases between. This CDR3 region has 11 residues. CDR1 is GTSNPN and CDR2 is SVGIG in the germline V gene (reference sequence).

Written as DNA, the CDR3 is TGTGCCAGCAGCTTTACCGGGACAGGGGTCGAGCAGTACTTC. This encodes CASSFTGTGVEQYF. The genes are TRBV7-2 and TRBJ2-7; 10 bases are shared with TRBD1. The CDR3 runs 14 residues. J was trimmed by 6 bases and V by 3 bases; bases with no gene match: 5. The germline V gene has CDR1 SGHTA and CDR2 FQGNSA.

V and J are TRBV6-5 and TRBJ2-1; tentatively, D is TRBD1 (6 bases). Germline V CDR1 and CDR2: MNHEY, SVGAGI. This CDR3 is built from 14 residues. V was shortened by 7 bases and J by 5 bases, with 15 bases between the two germline ends. The CDR3 sequence is CASTGARGNNEQFF. CDR3 nucleotide sequence: TGTGCCAGCACCGGAGCCAGGGGAAACAATGAGCAGTTCTTC.